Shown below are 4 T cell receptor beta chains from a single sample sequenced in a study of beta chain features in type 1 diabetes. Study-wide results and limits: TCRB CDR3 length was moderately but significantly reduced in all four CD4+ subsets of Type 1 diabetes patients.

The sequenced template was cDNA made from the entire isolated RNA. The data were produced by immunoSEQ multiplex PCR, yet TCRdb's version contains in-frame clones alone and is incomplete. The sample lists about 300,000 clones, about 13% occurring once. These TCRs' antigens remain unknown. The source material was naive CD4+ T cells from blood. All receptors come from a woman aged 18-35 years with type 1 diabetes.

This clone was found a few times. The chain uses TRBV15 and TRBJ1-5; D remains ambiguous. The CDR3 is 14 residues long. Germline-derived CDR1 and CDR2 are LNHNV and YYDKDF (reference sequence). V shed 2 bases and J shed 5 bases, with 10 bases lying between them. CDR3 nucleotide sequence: TGTGCCACCAGCAGACGGCAGCTAGATCAGCCCCAGCATTTT. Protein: CATSRRQLDQPQHF.

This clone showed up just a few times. CDR3: CASSFGRNEQFF. The CDR3 DNA reads TGTGCCAGCAGCTTTGGTCGGAATGAGCAGTTCTTC. This chain connects TRBV5-6 to TRBJ2-1; D uncertain. Trimming removed 2 bases at V and 7 bases at J, with 7 bases between. Germline CDR1 SGHDT, CDR2 YYEEEE. The CDR3 length is 12 residues.

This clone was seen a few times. CDR3 amino acids: CASSPGDRYADTQYF. DNA of the CDR3: TGTGCCAGCAGCCCGGGGGACCGGTACGCGGATACGCAGTATTTT. The chain combines TRBV7-9 with TRBJ2-3; D possibly corresponds to TRBD2 (6 bases). The CDR3 length is 15 residues. The germline V gene encodes CDR1 SEHNR and CDR2 FQNEAQ (reference sequence). Trimming cost V 5 bases and J 6 bases, with 18 bases left between them.

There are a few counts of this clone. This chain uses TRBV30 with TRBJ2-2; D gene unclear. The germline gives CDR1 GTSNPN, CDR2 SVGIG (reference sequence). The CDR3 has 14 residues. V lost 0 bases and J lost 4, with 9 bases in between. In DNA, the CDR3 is TGTGCCTGGAGTGTAGTAGTTGGCACCGGGGAGCTGTTTTTT. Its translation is CAWSVVVGTGELFF. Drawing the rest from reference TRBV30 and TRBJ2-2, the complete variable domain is SQTIHQWPATLVQPVGSPLSLECTVEGTSNPNLYWYRQAAGRGLQLLFYSVGIGQISSEVPQNLSASRPQDRQFILSSKKLLLSDSGFYLCAWSVVVGTGELFFGEGSRLTVL.